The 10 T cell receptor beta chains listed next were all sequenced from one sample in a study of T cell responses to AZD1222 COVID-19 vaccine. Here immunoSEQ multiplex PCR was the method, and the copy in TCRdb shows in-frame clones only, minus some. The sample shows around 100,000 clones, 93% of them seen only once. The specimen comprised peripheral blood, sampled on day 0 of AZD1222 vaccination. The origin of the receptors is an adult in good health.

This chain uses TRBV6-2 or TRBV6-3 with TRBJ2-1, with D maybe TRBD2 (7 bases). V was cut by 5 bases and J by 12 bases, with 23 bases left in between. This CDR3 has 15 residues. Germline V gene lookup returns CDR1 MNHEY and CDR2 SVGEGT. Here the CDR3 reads CASSLRLAPVQGQFF. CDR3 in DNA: TGTGCCAGCAGTCTCAGACTAGCCCCGGTACAGGGGCAGTTCTTC.

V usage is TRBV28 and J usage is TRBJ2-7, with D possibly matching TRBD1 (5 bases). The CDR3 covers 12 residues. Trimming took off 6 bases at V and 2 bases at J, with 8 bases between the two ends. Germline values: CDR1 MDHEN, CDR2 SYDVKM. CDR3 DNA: TGTGCCAGCAGATCACAGGCCTACGAGCAGTACTTC. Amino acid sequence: CASRSQAYEQYF.

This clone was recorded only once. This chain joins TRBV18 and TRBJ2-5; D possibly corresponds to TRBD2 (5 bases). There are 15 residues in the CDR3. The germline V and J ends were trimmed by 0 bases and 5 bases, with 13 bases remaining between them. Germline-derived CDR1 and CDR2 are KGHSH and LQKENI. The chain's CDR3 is CASSPPSQRRETQYF. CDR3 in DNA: TGTGCCAGCTCACCACCCTCGCAGCGGCGGGAGACCCAGTACTTC.

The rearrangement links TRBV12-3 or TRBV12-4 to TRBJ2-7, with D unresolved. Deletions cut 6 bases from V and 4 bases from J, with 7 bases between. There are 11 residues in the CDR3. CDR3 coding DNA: TGTGCCAGCAGCTCCCTTTACGAGCAGTACTTC. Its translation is CASSSLYEQYF.

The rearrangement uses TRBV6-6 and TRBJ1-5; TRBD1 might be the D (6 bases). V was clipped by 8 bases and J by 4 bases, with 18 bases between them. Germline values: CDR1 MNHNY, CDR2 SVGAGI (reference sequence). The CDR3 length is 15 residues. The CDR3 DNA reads TGTGCCAGCGGACCCAACAGGGACGGAAATCAGCCCCAGCATTTT. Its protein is CASGPNRDGNQPQHF.

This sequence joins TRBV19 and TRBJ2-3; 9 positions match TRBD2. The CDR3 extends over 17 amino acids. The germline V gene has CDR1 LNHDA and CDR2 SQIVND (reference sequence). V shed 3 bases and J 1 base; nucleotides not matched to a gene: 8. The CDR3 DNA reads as TGTGCCAGTAGTATTTGGGGGCGGGAGGGAGGCACAGATACGCAGTATTTT. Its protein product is CASSIWGREGGTDTQYF.

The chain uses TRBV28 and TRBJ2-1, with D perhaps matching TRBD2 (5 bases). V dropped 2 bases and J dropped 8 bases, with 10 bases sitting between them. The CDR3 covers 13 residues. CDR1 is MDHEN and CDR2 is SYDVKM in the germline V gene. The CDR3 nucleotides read TGTGCCAGCAGTTTAACCCGGGATGATGAGCAGTTCTTC. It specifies CASSLTRDDEQFF.

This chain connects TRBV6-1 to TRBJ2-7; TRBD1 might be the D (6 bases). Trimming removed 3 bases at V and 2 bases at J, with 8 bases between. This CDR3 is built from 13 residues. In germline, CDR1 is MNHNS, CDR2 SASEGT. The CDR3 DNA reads TGTGCCAGCAGTGAGTGGGACACCTACGAGCAGTACTTC. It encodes CASSEWDTYEQYF.

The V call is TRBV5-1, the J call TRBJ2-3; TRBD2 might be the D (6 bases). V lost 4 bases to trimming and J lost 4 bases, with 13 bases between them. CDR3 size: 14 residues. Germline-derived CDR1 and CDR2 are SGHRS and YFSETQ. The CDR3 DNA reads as TGCGCCAGCAGCCGAGCTAGCGAAGCAGATACGCAGTATTTT. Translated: CASSRASEADTQYF.

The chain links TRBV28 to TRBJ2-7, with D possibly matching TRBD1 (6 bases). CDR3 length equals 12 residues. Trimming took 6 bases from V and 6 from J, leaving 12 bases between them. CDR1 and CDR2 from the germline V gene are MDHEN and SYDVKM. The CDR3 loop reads CASRSGVPEQYF. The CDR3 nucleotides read TGTGCCAGCAGATCAGGGGTTCCCGAGCAGTACTTC. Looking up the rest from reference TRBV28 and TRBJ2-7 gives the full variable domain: DVKVTQSSRYLVKRTGEKVFLECVQDMDHENMFWYRQDPGLGLRLIYFSYDVKMKEKGDIPEGYSVSREKKERFSLILESASTNQTSMYLCASRSGVPEQYFGPGTRLTVT.